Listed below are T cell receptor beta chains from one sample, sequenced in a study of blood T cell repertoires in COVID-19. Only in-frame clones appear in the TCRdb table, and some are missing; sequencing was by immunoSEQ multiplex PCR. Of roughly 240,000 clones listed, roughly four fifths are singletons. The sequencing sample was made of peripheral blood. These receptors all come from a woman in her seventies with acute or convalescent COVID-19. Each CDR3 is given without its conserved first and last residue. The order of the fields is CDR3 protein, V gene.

CDR3: AIRPGQGENSPLH
V: TRBV10-3

CDR3: ASTPSGVAGVEQF
V: TRBV6-2/TRBV6-3

CDR3: ASSAGQGKYNEQF
V: TRBV9

CDR3: ASSLGGGQPQH
V: TRBV7-2

CDR3: ASSPLQGGVNEKLF
V: TRBV7-9

CDR3: ASSKVGRGNTEAF
V: TRBV2

CDR3: ASSRSARTDTQY
V: TRBV6-6

CDR3: ASSLVDTDTEAF
V: TRBV5-1

CDR3: ASTLGRGASPLH
V: TRBV11-2

CDR3: ASSQDPDRYVAF
V: TRBV3-1/TRBV3-2

CDR3: ASSQGQIYSNQPQH
V: TRBV6-1

CDR3: ASSLAFTSGGADTQY
V: TRBV7-2

CDR3: ASSDWGGNQPQH
V: TRBV6-4

CDR3: ASTEAGSSYNEQF
V: TRBV7-9

CDR3: ASSPGLFSYGYT
V: TRBV7-8

CDR3: ASSEAGGNQPQH
V: TRBV6-4

CDR3: ASSLFGALRTNTEAF
V: TRBV27

CDR3: ASSLAPQGVNTEAF
V: TRBV14

CDR3: ASSLLQGGLGETQY
V: TRBV5-4

CDR3: ASSLQGAPNQPQH
V: TRBV5-1

CDR3: ASRDSGASTDTQY
V: TRBV6-5

CDR3: ASSYYRGGRNTEAF
V: TRBV6-5

CDR3: ASSAQGGNNSPLH
V: TRBV25-1

CDR3: ASSPQGGSMNTEAF
V: TRBV18

CDR3: ASSSGQGNSPLH
V: TRBV5-1

CDR3: ASSSRDRVGETQY
V: TRBV11-1

CDR3: ASSQRALNTEAF
V: TRBV14

CDR3: ASSLAGRGGNTIY
V: TRBV7-8

CDR3: ASSPTSIGLAGETQY
V: TRBV18

CDR3: ASSSGTGRGTGELF
V: TRBV27

CDR3: ASSLEGGENYGYT
V: TRBV7-9

CDR3: SVTGNYGYT
V: TRBV20-1

CDR3: ASSLLARQETQY
V: TRBV27

CDR3: ASSPRTGYSYEQY
V: TRBV18

CDR3: ASKGTANSPLH
V: TRBV2

CDR3: ASSLGGLAATYEQY
V: TRBV7-9

CDR3: ASSQVEAYNSPLH
V: TRBV4-1

CDR3: ASSLAKSFNEKLF
V: TRBV7-2

CDR3: ASSNPGTGGTGELF
V: TRBV19

CDR3: ASSDLTGNEAF
V: TRBV10-1